The rows below give T cell receptor beta chains drawn from one sample of a study of OX40 agonist ivuxolimab in advanced cancers. The repertoire was sequenced with immunoSEQ multiplex PCR; TCRdb's copy has only in-frame clones and lacks some. The sample holds around 84,000 clones, 85% to 95% seen once. Sequencing was performed on CD4+ or CD8+ T cells sorted from blood, taken in a trial of the OX40 agonist ivuxolimab. Receptors were obtained from an adult with an advanced solid tumor such as melanoma, head and neck, liver or kidney cancer. Each CDR3 is given with its conserved first and last residue. Each record gives: J gene, clone size, V gene, D gene, CDR3 DNA, CDR3 protein. The D gene is left open where the match is weak. The size field is filled for only some rows; it gives once, few, many or a size class.

j_gene: TRBJ1-1
abundance: -
v_gene: TRBV29-1
d_gene: TRBD1
CDR3nt: TGCAGCGTAGGCCAGGGGGCGGCTGAAGCTTTCTTT
CDR3aa: CSVGQGAAEAFF

j_gene: TRBJ1-2
abundance: -
v_gene: TRBV5-1
d_gene: -
CDR3nt: TGCGCCAGCAGCTTGGGGGCAGGTTTCTTCTATGGCTACACCTTC
CDR3aa: CASSLGAGFFYGYTF

j_gene: TRBJ2-1
abundance: -
v_gene: TRBV6-5
d_gene: -
CDR3nt: TGTGCCAGCAGCATGGGGGGACCCTACAATGAGCAGTTCTTC
CDR3aa: CASSMGGPYNEQFF

j_gene: TRBJ2-7
abundance: -
v_gene: TRBV4-3
d_gene: -
CDR3nt: TGCGCCAGCAGCCAAGTGGCAGGACCCCCCTTTGAGCAGTACTTC
CDR3aa: CASSQVAGPPFEQYF

j_gene: TRBJ1-5
abundance: -
v_gene: TRBV27
d_gene: -
CDR3nt: TGTGCCAGCCGACCGGGCATTAGTCCCGAGCCCCAGCATTTT
CDR3aa: CASRPGISPEPQHF

j_gene: TRBJ2-7
abundance: -
v_gene: TRBV27
d_gene: -
CDR3nt: TGTGCCAGCAGTTTATCCACCGGCTACGAGCAGTACTTC
CDR3aa: CASSLSTGYEQYF

j_gene: TRBJ2-1
abundance: once
v_gene: TRBV6-5
d_gene: -
CDR3nt: TGTGCCAGCAGTTACGTCAGTGGGAATGAGCAGTTCTTC
CDR3aa: CASSYVSGNEQFF

j_gene: TRBJ2-1
abundance: -
v_gene: TRBV6-5
d_gene: -
CDR3nt: TGTGCCAGCAGTCTCCGGATTAATGAGCAGTTCTTC
CDR3aa: CASSLRINEQFF

j_gene: TRBJ1-1
abundance: -
v_gene: TRBV10-3
d_gene: TRBD1
CDR3nt: TGTGCCAACCGCGCAGGGGGCAAGGGGACTGAAGCTTTCTTT
CDR3aa: CANRAGGKGTEAFF

j_gene: TRBJ1-4
abundance: once
v_gene: TRBV27
d_gene: -
CDR3nt: TGTGCCAGCGGCCCGGGGGGGGTGAGCGGTGAAAAACTGTTTTTT
CDR3aa: CASGPGGVSGEKLFF

j_gene: TRBJ2-3
abundance: -
v_gene: TRBV10-3
d_gene: -
CDR3nt: TGTGCCATCAGTGAGCCTAGCACTACAGATACGCAGTATTTT
CDR3aa: CAISEPSTTDTQYF

j_gene: TRBJ2-1
abundance: -
v_gene: TRBV7-2
d_gene: TRBD2
CDR3nt: TGTGCCAGCAGCCCGACTAGCGGCATCAATGAGCAGTTCTTC
CDR3aa: CASSPTSGINEQFF

j_gene: TRBJ1-1
abundance: few
v_gene: TRBV14
d_gene: -
CDR3nt: TGTGCCAGCAGCCACCGGTACACTGAAGCTTTCTTT
CDR3aa: CASSHRYTEAFF

j_gene: TRBJ2-7
abundance: -
v_gene: TRBV9
d_gene: -
CDR3nt: TGTGCCAGCAGCGTAGCGGCGGCAGCTTCCTACGAGCAGTACTTC
CDR3aa: CASSVAAAASYEQYF

j_gene: TRBJ1-2
abundance: -
v_gene: TRBV27
d_gene: -
CDR3nt: TGTGCCAGCAGTTTGGGGGCAGCTTGGGGCGGCTACACCTTC
CDR3aa: CASSLGAAWGGYTF

j_gene: TRBJ2-7
abundance: -
v_gene: TRBV7-9
d_gene: TRBD1
CDR3nt: TGTGCCAGCAGTTCCGGACAGGGAAGCTCCTACGAGCAGTACTTC
CDR3aa: CASSSGQGSSYEQYF

j_gene: TRBJ2-7
abundance: -
v_gene: TRBV7-2
d_gene: -
CDR3nt: TGTGCCAGCAGCTTAGGGCCAGCTTTCGAGCAGTACTTC
CDR3aa: CASSLGPAFEQYF

j_gene: TRBJ2-5
abundance: -
v_gene: TRBV21-1
d_gene: -
CDR3nt: TGTGCCAGCAGCAAAGCGGGAAGAGGACAGGGGCCAAACCAAGAGACCCAGTACTTC
CDR3aa: CASSKAGRGQGPNQETQYF

j_gene: TRBJ1-3
abundance: -
v_gene: TRBV13
d_gene: -
CDR3nt: TGTGCCAGCAGCGAATTTGGAAACACCATATATTTT
CDR3aa: CASSEFGNTIYF

j_gene: TRBJ2-2
abundance: -
v_gene: TRBV6-5
d_gene: -
CDR3nt: TGTGCCAGCAGACGAGGGGAATACACCGGGGAGCTGTTTTTT
CDR3aa: CASRRGEYTGELFF

j_gene: TRBJ1-4
abundance: -
v_gene: TRBV7-9
d_gene: TRBD1
CDR3nt: TGTGCCAGCAGCCCTAGCCCCGGGACAGGGGAGGGGGATGAAAAACTGTTTTTT
CDR3aa: CASSPSPGTGEGDEKLFF

j_gene: TRBJ1-2
abundance: -
v_gene: TRBV7-9
d_gene: -
CDR3nt: TGTGCCAGCAGCTTTCTTCCCAGGAGCTATGGCTACACCTTC
CDR3aa: CASSFLPRSYGYTF

j_gene: TRBJ2-1
abundance: once
v_gene: TRBV9
d_gene: -
CDR3nt: TGTGCCAGCAGCGTGGGGCAGTTTAATGAGCAGTTCTTC
CDR3aa: CASSVGQFNEQFF

j_gene: TRBJ1-1
abundance: -
v_gene: TRBV27
d_gene: -
CDR3nt: TGTGCCAGCGGACTACAGGGAAACACTGAAGCTTTCTTT
CDR3aa: CASGLQGNTEAFF

j_gene: TRBJ2-7
abundance: -
v_gene: TRBV21-1
d_gene: -
CDR3nt: TGTGCCAGCAGCTGGGGGCGAAGGGGCGAGCAGTACTTC
CDR3aa: CASSWGRRGEQYF

j_gene: TRBJ2-3
abundance: -
v_gene: TRBV6-4
d_gene: TRBD2
CDR3nt: TGTGCCAGCAGTGGTGTACCGGGGGGAGATACGCAGTATTTT
CDR3aa: CASSGVPGGDTQYF

j_gene: TRBJ2-1
abundance: -
v_gene: TRBV29-1
d_gene: -
CDR3nt: TGCAGCGTTGTTGCTCCTACCTACAATGAGCAGTTCTTC
CDR3aa: CSVVAPTYNEQFF

j_gene: TRBJ1-1
abundance: -
v_gene: TRBV10-1
d_gene: TRBD1
CDR3nt: TGCGCCAGCAGTGAAGGGACAGAAATGAACACTGAAGCTTTCTTT
CDR3aa: CASSEGTEMNTEAFF

j_gene: TRBJ2-3
abundance: -
v_gene: TRBV5-1
d_gene: -
CDR3nt: TGCGCCAGCAGCCCTTTGCCGGGCGCAGATACGCAGTATTTT
CDR3aa: CASSPLPGADTQYF

j_gene: TRBJ2-7
abundance: -
v_gene: TRBV7-6
d_gene: TRBD2
CDR3nt: TGTGCCAGCAGCAGTAGAGCGGGGGGGCCTTACTTCGAGCAGTACTTC
CDR3aa: CASSSRAGGPYFEQYF

j_gene: TRBJ2-5
abundance: -
v_gene: TRBV9
d_gene: TRBD1
CDR3nt: TGTGCCAGCAGCCCCGGGACAGAACAAGAGACCCAGTACTTC
CDR3aa: CASSPGTEQETQYF

j_gene: TRBJ2-5
abundance: once
v_gene: TRBV5-1
d_gene: TRBD2
CDR3nt: TGCGCCAGCAGCTTACTAGGACTAGCCGGAACGGGGGGATACCAAGAGACCCAGTACTTC
CDR3aa: CASSLLGLAGTGGYQETQYF

j_gene: TRBJ1-1
abundance: -
v_gene: TRBV27
d_gene: TRBD1
CDR3nt: TGTGCCAGCAGTTTTACAGGGGGGGACACTGAAGCTTTCTTT
CDR3aa: CASSFTGGDTEAFF

j_gene: TRBJ2-6
abundance: -
v_gene: TRBV5-1
d_gene: -
CDR3nt: TGCGCCAGCAGCCCGGAGTCTGGGGCCAACGTCCTGACTTTC
CDR3aa: CASSPESGANVLTF

j_gene: TRBJ2-2
abundance: -
v_gene: TRBV11-2
d_gene: -
CDR3nt: TGTGCCAGCAGCCGAGGGACCGGGGAGCTGTTTTTT
CDR3aa: CASSRGTGELFF

j_gene: TRBJ2-3
abundance: -
v_gene: TRBV9
d_gene: -
CDR3nt: TGTGCCAGCAGCGGGGGGTCCACAGATACGCAGTATTTT
CDR3aa: CASSGGSTDTQYF

j_gene: TRBJ2-1
abundance: -
v_gene: TRBV5-8
d_gene: -
CDR3nt: TGTGCCAGCAGCTTATACAATGAGCAGTTCTTC
CDR3aa: CASSLYNEQFF

j_gene: TRBJ2-2
abundance: few
v_gene: TRBV6-4
d_gene: TRBD2
CDR3nt: TGTGCCCGGAATAGCGGGGGGGCCCTCGGGGAGCTGTTTTTT
CDR3aa: CARNSGGALGELFF

j_gene: TRBJ2-1
abundance: once
v_gene: TRBV6-5
d_gene: -
CDR3nt: TGTGCCAGCAGTGATTTAGCGGTTACCAATGAGCAGTTCTTC
CDR3aa: CASSDLAVTNEQFF

j_gene: TRBJ1-5
abundance: -
v_gene: TRBV4-1
d_gene: -
CDR3nt: TGCGCCAGCAGCCAAGATAGCGGGGGCGCCCCGAATCAGCCCCAGCATTTT
CDR3aa: CASSQDSGGAPNQPQHF

j_gene: TRBJ1-5
abundance: -
v_gene: TRBV13
d_gene: -
CDR3nt: TGTGCCAGCAGCTCAGGCGGGCATCAGCCCCAGCATTTT
CDR3aa: CASSSGGHQPQHF

j_gene: TRBJ2-2
abundance: -
v_gene: TRBV6-5
d_gene: TRBD1
CDR3nt: TGTGCCAGCAACTACGGGACAGGGAACACCGGGGAGCTGTTTTTT
CDR3aa: CASNYGTGNTGELFF

j_gene: TRBJ1-6
abundance: -
v_gene: TRBV5-6
d_gene: -
CDR3nt: TGTGCCAGCAGCTTGGGGCAGGGCTTCTATAATTCACCCCTCCACTTT
CDR3aa: CASSLGQGFYNSPLHF

j_gene: TRBJ2-7
abundance: -
v_gene: TRBV7-6
d_gene: TRBD1
CDR3nt: TGTGCCAGCAGCGGACAGGGGGCATTAGAGCAGTACTTC
CDR3aa: CASSGQGALEQYF

j_gene: TRBJ2-7
abundance: -
v_gene: TRBV9
d_gene: TRBD2
CDR3nt: TGTGCCAGCAGCGTAGCTAGCGGGGAAACCTACGAGCAGTACTTC
CDR3aa: CASSVASGETYEQYF

j_gene: TRBJ2-7
abundance: once
v_gene: TRBV2
d_gene: TRBD2
CDR3nt: TGTGCCAGCAGTGAAGGAAAGCTAGCGGGCCCCTACGAGCAGTACTTC
CDR3aa: CASSEGKLAGPYEQYF

j_gene: TRBJ1-1
abundance: -
v_gene: TRBV6-1
d_gene: -
CDR3nt: TGTGCCAGCATGCCGAGACGATGGGACACTGAAGCTTTCTTT
CDR3aa: CASMPRRWDTEAFF

j_gene: TRBJ1-2
abundance: -
v_gene: TRBV27
d_gene: TRBD1
CDR3nt: TGTGCCAGCAGTTTTTCCGGGACAGGCTCCCTTGGCTACACCTTC
CDR3aa: CASSFSGTGSLGYTF

j_gene: TRBJ2-5
abundance: once
v_gene: TRBV25-1
d_gene: -
CDR3nt: TGTGCCAGCAGTGTCCCCCTTCGGCAGGCGGGACAAGAGACCCAGTACTTC
CDR3aa: CASSVPLRQAGQETQYF

j_gene: TRBJ2-1
abundance: -
v_gene: TRBV15
d_gene: -
CDR3nt: TGTGCCACCAGCAGAGAGGGAACTCTTCTAACCAACAATGAGCAGTTCTTC
CDR3aa: CATSREGTLLTNNEQFF